These 25 T cell receptor beta chains came from one sample sequenced in a study of cytomegalovirus exposure and HLA in healthy donors. The PCR had 60 Vbeta and 13 Jbeta primers. Libraries were prepared by immunoSEQ multiplex PCR; TCRdb keeps only in-frame clonotypes and omits some of them. The data show over 150,000 clones, around 80% seen once. Sequenced material: PBMCs. Every receptor here comes from a man aged 25 to 40 in good health and CMV-seropositive.

The chain employs TRBV29-1 and TRBJ2-3; 10 bases map to TRBD2. The CDR3 runs 16 residues. V dropped 4 bases and J dropped 0; count of bases not matched to a gene: 7. Germline values: CDR1 SQVTM, CDR2 ANQGSEA. This chain's CDR3 is CSVGHRLAGSTDTQYF. The DNA for the CDR3 is TGCAGCGTTGGACACCGACTAGCGGGTAGCACAGATACGCAGTATTTT.

The chain joins TRBV7-8 to TRBJ1-1; 8 bases line up with TRBD1. CDR3 size: 16 residues. Germline trimming cut 5 bases from V and 1 base from J; bases unmatched to any gene: 9. CDR1 and CDR2 (germline): SGHVS, FQNEAQ. This CDR3 reads CASSNRGGLSNTEAFF. DNA for the CDR3: TGTGCCAGCAGCAACAGGGGGGGCCTATCGAACACTGAAGCTTTCTTT.

The V and J genes are TRBV7-9 and TRBJ2-5; TRBD2 aligns across 8 bases. CDR1 and CDR2 from the germline V gene are SEHNR and FQNEAQ (reference sequence). J was trimmed by 0 bases and V by 5 bases; bases with no gene match: 11. This CDR3 contains 17 residues. In DNA form, the CDR3 reads TGTGCCAGCAGCCTGACTAGCGTCCCCTCGTACCAAGAGACCCAGTACTTC. It specifies CASSLTSVPSYQETQYF.

This clone was observed once. The V and J genes are TRBV6-5 and TRBJ2-1, with TRBD1 as a possible D gene (6 bases). V lost 7 bases, J lost 8 bases, and 21 bases lay in between. Germline CDR1 MNHEY, CDR2 SVGAGI. This CDR3 spans 15 amino acids. The CDR3 sequence is CASTPQGLLQHEQFF. The CDR3 DNA reads as TGTGCCAGCACCCCACAGGGTCTTTTACAACATGAGCAGTTCTTC.

The CDR3 sequence is CASSLSGRGTDTQYF. CDR3 nucleotide sequence: TGTGCCAGCAGCCTGTCCGGCCGGGGCACAGATACGCAGTATTTT. The gene calls are TRBV14 and TRBJ2-3; D not certain. V shed 4 bases and J shed 1 base, with 12 bases lying between them. The CDR3 totals 15 residues. Germline V gene data show CDR1 as SGHDN and CDR2 as FVKESK.

The CDR3 nucleotides read TGTGCCAGCAGCTTTCTGGGGGGGGCGTACGAGCAGTACTTC. Protein sequence: CASSFLGGAYEQYF. This chain links TRBV7-2 with TRBJ2-7; tentatively, D is TRBD2 (7 bases). The CDR3 contains 14 residues. Germline lookup yields CDR1 SGHTA and CDR2 FQGNSA. V was cut by 3 bases and J by 4 bases, with 13 bases left in between.

V usage is TRBV19 and J usage is TRBJ2-1; tentative D call: TRBD2 (5 bases). The V gene's germline CDR1 is LNHDA and CDR2 SQIVND (reference sequence). The CDR3 has 19 residues. Deletions cut 4 bases from V and 5 bases from J, with 27 bases between. As DNA, the CDR3 is TGTGCCAGTAGTACTCCCCGGGTCGGGCGGACTGAAATACACAATGAGCAGTTCTTC. Amino acid sequence: CASSTPRVGRTEIHNEQFF.

This chain uses TRBV5-1 with TRBJ1-6, with D hard to call. Looked up from germline, CDR1 is SGHRS and CDR2 is YFSETQ. Between the trimmed V and J ends, which lost 2 bases and 8 bases, there was a span of 26 bases. The CDR3 sequence is 19 residues long. The CDR3 DNA reads as TGCGCCAGCAGCTTAAGATCTGGTCTTTCGGGAGGTCGGGATTCACCCCTCCACTTT. Its translation is CASSLRSGLSGGRDSPLHF.

The CDR3 region is CASSSLGQGSNQPQHF. For the CDR3, the DNA is TGTGCCAGTAGTAGCCTGGGACAGGGGAGCAATCAGCCCCAGCATTTT. This chain joins TRBV19 and TRBJ1-5, with 10 nucleotides matching TRBD1. The CDR3 covers 16 residues. Germline V CDR1 and CDR2: LNHDA, SQIVND (reference sequence). Unmatched junction bases numbered 4, after V lost 4 bases and J lost 1 base.

V usage is TRBV10-1 and J usage is TRBJ1-1; D not resolved. Germline V lookup: CDR1 WNHNN, CDR2 SYGVQD (reference sequence). Trimming pared 3 bases from V and 1 base from J, leaving 12 bases between. The CDR3 extends over 15 amino acids. CDR3 DNA: TGCGCCAGCAGTGACCAAACAGAGAAGAACACTGAAGCTTTCTTT. This sequence encodes CASSDQTEKNTEAFF.

This rearrangement joins TRBV4-3 to TRBJ1-5; D possibly corresponds to TRBD1 (6 bases). The CDR3 runs to 16 residues. Germline V gene sequence: CDR1 LGHNA, CDR2 YSLEER. Trimming shortened V by 0 bases and J by 4 bases, and 13 bases separated the two germline ends. CDR3 sequence (DNA): TGCGCCAGCAGCCAAGATCGGGCAGGGGTTAATCAGCCCCAGCATTTT. This gives the protein CASSQDRAGVNQPQHF.

About this clone: The DNA is left out, because the CDR3 cannot be placed on it with certainty; the CDR3 is given as TCRdb lists it. J is TRBJ2-7 and V is TRBV7-9; whether TRBD2, the table's D call, matches the DNA was not checked. The CDR3 is 15 amino acids in total, end residues counted. Germline V gives CDR1 SEHNR, CDR2 FQNEAQ (reference sequence). The CDR3 is CASSFGPGRAYEQYF.

V and J are TRBV10-1 and TRBJ2-1; D is possibly TRBD1 (6 bases). The CDR3 length is 16 residues. Germline V gives CDR1 WNHNN, CDR2 SYGVQD (reference sequence). V was clipped by 6 bases and J by 10 bases, with 25 bases between them. For the CDR3, the DNA is TGCGCCAGCAGCTCCCGGACAGCGAGTACAATCAGGGAGCAGTTCTTC. Protein product: CASSSRTASTIREQFF.

V gene TRBV6-5 combines with J gene TRBJ1-5; weak D call: TRBD1 (5 bases). V lost 6 bases to trimming and J lost 4 bases, with 16 bases between them. Germline V gene data show CDR1 as MNHEY and CDR2 as SVGAGI. The CDR3 length is 15 residues. CDR3 in amino acids: CASSLGGMANQPQHF. The CDR3 nucleotides are TGTGCCAGCAGCCTTGGGGGGATGGCAAATCAGCCCCAGCATTTT.

The chain is built from TRBV7-9 and TRBJ2-6; TRBD2 matches at 13 bases. The CDR3 is made up of 18 amino acids. Germline V gene lookup returns CDR1 SEHNR and CDR2 FQNEAQ (reference sequence). V was pared by 5 bases and J by 0 bases, with 4 bases of the junction left unmatched. The CDR3 loop reads CASSTRTSGSSGANVLTF. The CDR3 DNA follows: TGTGCCAGCAGCACAAGGACTAGCGGGAGCTCTGGGGCCAACGTCCTGACTTTC.

The chain uses TRBV19 and TRBJ1-5; D is perhaps TRBD1 (6 bases). With 5 bases removed from V and 0 bases from J, the gap between germline ends came to 11 bases. Germline-derived CDR1 and CDR2 are LNHDA and SQIVND (reference sequence). The CDR3 length is 15 residues. The DNA for the CDR3 is TGTGCCAGTAGTCTGACAGGCGATAGCAATCAGCCCCAGCATTTT. It codes for CASSLTGDSNQPQHF. Together with reference TRBV19 and TRBJ1-5, the CDR3 gives the full variable domain: DGGITQSPKYLFRKEGQNVTLSCEQNLNHDAMYWYRQDPGQGLRLIYYSQIVNDFQKGDIAEGYSVSREKKESFPLTVTSAQKNPTAFYLCASSLTGDSNQPQHFGDGTRLSIL.

This rearrangement joins TRBV30 to TRBJ2-6; a weak D match, TRBD2 (6 bases). V dropped 4 bases and J dropped 0 bases, with 16 bases sitting between them. The CDR3 is 17 residues long. Germline CDR1 reads GTSNPN; CDR2 reads SVGIG (reference sequence). The CDR3 reads CAWTWAGTLSGANVLTF. CDR3 nucleotide sequence: TGTGCCTGGACGTGGGCGGGAACTCTCTCTGGGGCCAACGTCCTGACTTTC.

This clone has a handful of counts. The genes are TRBV6-5 and TRBJ2-1; TRBD1 aligns across 10 bases. The V and J ends lost 6 bases and 3 bases, in that order; junction bases with no gene match: 5. The CDR3 covers 15 residues. Germline V lookup: CDR1 MNHEY, CDR2 SVGAGI. CDR3 nucleotides: TGTGCCAGCAGCCCCGGGACAGGGGACTACAATGAGCAGTTCTTC. It encodes CASSPGTGDYNEQFF.

For the CDR3, the DNA is TGCGCCAGCAGCCAAGTGGGCCTGAACACTGAAGCTTTCTTT. This encodes CASSQVGLNTEAFF. The chain combines TRBV4-1 with TRBJ1-1; D ambiguous. The CDR3 has 14 amino acids. Trimming shortened V by 1 base and J by 0 bases, and 6 bases separated the two germline ends. Germline V gene sequence: CDR1 MGHRA, CDR2 YSYEKL.

The rearrangement links TRBV6-5 to TRBJ2-7; a possible D gene is TRBD1 (6 bases). This CDR3 contains 13 residues. The germline V and J ends were trimmed by 5 bases and 5 bases, with 13 bases remaining between them. Germline CDR1 is MNHEY and CDR2 is SVGAGI. CDR3 sequence (DNA): TGTGCCAGCAGTGCCACAGGGTCCCACGAGCAGTACTTC. It encodes CASSATGSHEQYF.

The chain employs TRBV6-5 and TRBJ2-5; a weak D match, TRBD2 (6 bases). The ends were cut back, 5 bases at V and 5 bases at J, with 12 bases in the middle. The germline V gene encodes CDR1 MNHEY and CDR2 SVGAGI. CDR3 size: 13 residues. The chain's CDR3 is CASSPGVMETQYF. CDR3 DNA: TGTGCCAGCAGTCCGGGGGTAATGGAGACCCAGTACTTC.

The chain carries TRBV15 and TRBJ1-5, with 8 bases fitting TRBD1. Unmatched junction bases numbered 4, after V lost 0 bases and J lost 6 bases. Germline V lookup: CDR1 LNHNV, CDR2 YYDKDF (reference sequence). CDR3 length: 15 amino acids. CDR3 amino acids: CATSRDRQGAQPQHF. The CDR3 nucleotides are TGTGCCACCAGCAGAGATCGTCAGGGGGCTCAGCCCCAGCATTTT.

The rearrangement uses TRBV21-1 and TRBJ2-1; no check of the table's D call, TRBD2, against the DNA was made. TRBV21-1 is an annotated pseudogene. The CDR3 runs to 15 residues. CDR3: CASSLAGGRYNEQFF. CDR3 nucleotide sequence: TGTGCCAGCAGCTTAGCGGGAGGGAGATACAATGAGCAGTTCTTC.

This chain connects TRBV4-1 to TRBJ2-7; D might be TRBD2 (5 bases). The CDR3 is made up of 15 amino acids. Trimming took 2 bases from V and 3 from J, leaving 14 bases between them. Germline-derived CDR1 and CDR2 are MGHRA and YSYEKL. The DNA for the CDR3 is TGCGCCAGCAGCCAAAATAAGGCCCGGGACTACGAGCAGTACTTC. It codes for CASSQNKARDYEQYF.

The V and J genes are TRBV18 and TRBJ2-7, with TRBD1 identical over 8 bases. This CDR3 region has 15 residues. Looked up from germline, CDR1 is KGHSH and CDR2 is LQKENI. With 2 bases clipped from V and 3 bases from J, the junction kept 6 bases outside the gene matches. The CDR3 bases are TGTGCCAGCTCACCAAGGGGACAGGCGAACTACGAGCAGTACTTC. Its translation: CASSPRGQANYEQYF.